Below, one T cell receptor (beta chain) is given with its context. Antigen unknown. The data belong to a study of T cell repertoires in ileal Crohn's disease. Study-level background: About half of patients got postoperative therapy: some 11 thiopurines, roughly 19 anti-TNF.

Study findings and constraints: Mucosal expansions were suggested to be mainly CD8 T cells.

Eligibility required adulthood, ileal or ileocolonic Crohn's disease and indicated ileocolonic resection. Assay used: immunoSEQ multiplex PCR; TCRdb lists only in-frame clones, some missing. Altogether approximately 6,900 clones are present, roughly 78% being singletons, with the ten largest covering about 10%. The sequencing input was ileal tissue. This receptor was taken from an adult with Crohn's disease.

CDR3: CATLTGELFF. The CDR3 coding sequence is TGTGCCACTCTCACCGGGGAGCTGTTTTTT. The rearrangement joins TRBV2 to TRBJ2-2; D is undetermined. The V end lost 10 bases, the J end lost 4 bases, and 4 bases lay between the germline ends. CDR1 and CDR2 (germline): SNHLY, FYNNEI. The CDR3 covers 10 residues.